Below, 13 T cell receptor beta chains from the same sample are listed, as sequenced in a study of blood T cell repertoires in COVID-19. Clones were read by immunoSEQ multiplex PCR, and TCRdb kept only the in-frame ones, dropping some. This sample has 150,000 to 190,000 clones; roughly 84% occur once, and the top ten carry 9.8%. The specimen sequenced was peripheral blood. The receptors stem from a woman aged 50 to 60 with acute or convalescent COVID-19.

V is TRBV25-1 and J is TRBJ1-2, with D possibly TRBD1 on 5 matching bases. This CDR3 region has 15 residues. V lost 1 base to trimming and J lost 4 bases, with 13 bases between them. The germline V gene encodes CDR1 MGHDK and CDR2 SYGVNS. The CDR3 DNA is TGTGCCAGCAGTGAATCAGGGCGGGGTCCCTATGGCTACACCTTC. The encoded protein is CASSESGRGPYGYTF.

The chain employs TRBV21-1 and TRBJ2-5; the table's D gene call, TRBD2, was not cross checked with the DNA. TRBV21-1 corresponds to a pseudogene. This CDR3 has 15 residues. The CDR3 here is CASSKQLHRGETQYF. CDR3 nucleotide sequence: TGTGCCAGCAGCAAACAACTACACCGGGGAGAGACCCAGTACTTC.

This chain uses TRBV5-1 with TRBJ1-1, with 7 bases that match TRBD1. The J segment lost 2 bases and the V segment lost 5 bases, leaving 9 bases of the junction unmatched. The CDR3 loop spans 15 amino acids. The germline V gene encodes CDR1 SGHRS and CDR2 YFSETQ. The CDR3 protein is CASSWNRGLNTEAFF. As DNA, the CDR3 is TGCGCCAGCAGTTGGAACAGGGGTCTCAACACTGAAGCTTTCTTT. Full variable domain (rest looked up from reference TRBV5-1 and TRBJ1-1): KAGVTQTPRYLIKTRGQQVTLSCSPISGHRSVSWYQQTPGQGLQFLFEYFSETQRNKGNFPGRFSGRQFSNSRSEMNVSTLELGDSALYLCASSWNRGLNTEAFFGQGTRLTVV.

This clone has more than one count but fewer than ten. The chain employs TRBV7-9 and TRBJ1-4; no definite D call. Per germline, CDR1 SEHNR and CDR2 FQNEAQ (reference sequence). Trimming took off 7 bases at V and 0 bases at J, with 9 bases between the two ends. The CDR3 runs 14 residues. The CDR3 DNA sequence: TGTGCCAGCACTTATGGAGCAACTAATGAAAAACTGTTTTTT. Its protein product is CASTYGATNEKLFF.

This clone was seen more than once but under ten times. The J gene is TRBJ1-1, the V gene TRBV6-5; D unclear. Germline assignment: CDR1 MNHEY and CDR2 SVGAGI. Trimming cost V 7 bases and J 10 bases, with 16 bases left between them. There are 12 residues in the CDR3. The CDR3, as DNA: TGTGCCAGCACCGCCGGGGAGCTCGGAGCTTTCTTT. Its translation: CASTAGELGAFF.

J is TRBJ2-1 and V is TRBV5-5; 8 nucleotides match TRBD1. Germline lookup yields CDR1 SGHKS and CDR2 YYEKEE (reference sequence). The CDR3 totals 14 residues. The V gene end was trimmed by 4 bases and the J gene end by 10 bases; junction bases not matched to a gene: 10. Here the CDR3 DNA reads TGTGCCAGCAGCCGCCCGACAGGGGCCGAAGAGCAGTTCTTC. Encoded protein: CASSRPTGAEEQFF.

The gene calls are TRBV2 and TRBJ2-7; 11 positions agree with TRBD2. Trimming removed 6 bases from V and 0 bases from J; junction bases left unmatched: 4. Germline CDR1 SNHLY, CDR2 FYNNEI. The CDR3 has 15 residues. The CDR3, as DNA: TGTGCCAGCAGAAGACTAGCGGGGCCCTCCTACGAGCAGTACTTC. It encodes CASRRLAGPSYEQYF.

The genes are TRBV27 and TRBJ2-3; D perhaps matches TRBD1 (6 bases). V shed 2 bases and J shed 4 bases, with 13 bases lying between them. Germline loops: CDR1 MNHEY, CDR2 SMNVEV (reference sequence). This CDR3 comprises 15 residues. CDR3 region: CASSLLSGAADTQYF. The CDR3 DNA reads TGTGCCAGCAGTTTACTATCAGGGGCCGCAGATACGCAGTATTTT.

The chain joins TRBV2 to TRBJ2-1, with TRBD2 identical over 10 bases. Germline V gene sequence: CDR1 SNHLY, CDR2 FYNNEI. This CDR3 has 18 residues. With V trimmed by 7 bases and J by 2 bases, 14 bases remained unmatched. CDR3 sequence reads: CASMERPSGRRTYNEQFF. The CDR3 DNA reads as TGTGCCAGCATGGAGAGGCCTAGCGGGAGACGTACCTACAATGAGCAGTTCTTC.

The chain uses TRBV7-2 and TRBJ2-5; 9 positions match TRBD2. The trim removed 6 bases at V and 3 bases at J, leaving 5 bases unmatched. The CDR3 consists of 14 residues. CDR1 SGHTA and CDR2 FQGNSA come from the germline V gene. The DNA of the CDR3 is TGTGCCAGCAGACTGACTAGCGGCAAAGAGACCCAGTACTTC. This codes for CASRLTSGKETQYF.

The CDR3 is CASSPQGASDYTF. The CDR3 region has the DNA TGTGCCAGCAGCCCACAGGGGGCGTCTGACTACACCTTC. V gene TRBV11-1 combines with J gene TRBJ1-2; the match to TRBD1 covers 9 bases. Germline lookup yields CDR1 SGHAT and CDR2 FQDESV (reference sequence). CDR3 size: 13 residues. V was clipped by 5 bases and J by 10 bases; unmatched bases: 8.

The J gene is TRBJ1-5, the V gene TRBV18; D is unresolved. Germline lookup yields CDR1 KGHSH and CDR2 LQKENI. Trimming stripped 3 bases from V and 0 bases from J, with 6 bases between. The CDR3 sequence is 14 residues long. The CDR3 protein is CASSPVDSNQPQHF. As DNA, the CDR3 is TGTGCCAGCTCACCGGTAGATAGCAATCAGCCCCAGCATTTT.

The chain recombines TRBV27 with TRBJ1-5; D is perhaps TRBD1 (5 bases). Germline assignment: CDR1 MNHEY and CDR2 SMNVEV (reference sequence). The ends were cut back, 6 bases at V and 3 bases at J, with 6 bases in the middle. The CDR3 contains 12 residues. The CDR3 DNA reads TGTGCCAGCAGGGACACCAATCAGCCCCAGCATTTT. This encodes CASRDTNQPQHF.